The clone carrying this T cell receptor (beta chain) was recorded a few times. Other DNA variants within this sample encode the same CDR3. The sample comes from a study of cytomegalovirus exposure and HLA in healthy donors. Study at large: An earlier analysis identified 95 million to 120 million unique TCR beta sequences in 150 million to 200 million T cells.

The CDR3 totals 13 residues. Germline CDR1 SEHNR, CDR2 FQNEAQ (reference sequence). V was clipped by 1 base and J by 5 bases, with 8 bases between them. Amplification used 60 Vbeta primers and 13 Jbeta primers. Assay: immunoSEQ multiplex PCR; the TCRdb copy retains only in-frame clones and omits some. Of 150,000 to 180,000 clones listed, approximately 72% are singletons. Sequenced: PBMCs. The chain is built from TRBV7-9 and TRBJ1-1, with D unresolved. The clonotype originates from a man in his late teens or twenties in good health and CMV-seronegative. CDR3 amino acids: CASSLDPGTEAFF. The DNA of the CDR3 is TGTGCCAGCAGCTTAGACCCGGGAACTGAAGCTTTCTTT.